A selection of T cell receptor beta chains follows, all from one sample in a study of PD-L1 blockade in urothelial cancer. Generated by immunoSEQ multiplex PCR, the TCRdb table keeps only in-frame clones and is missing some. The sample records fewer than 30,000 clones, about four fifths being singletons. Specimen: PBMCs, collected around atezolizumab (anti-PD-L1) treatment. These receptor sequences come from a man in his 70s with urothelial cancer. CDR3s include the opening cysteine and the closing phenylalanine or tryptophan. The listing skips clone size in some rows; elsewhere it reads once, few, many or a size class.

V gene: TRBV27
clone size: NA
CDR3 protein: CASSPRLAGSGQFF

V gene: TRBV14
clone size: NA
CDR3 protein: CASSQVGVNTDTQYF

V gene: TRBV10-2
clone size: NA
CDR3 protein: CASSPGFSGTYEQYF

V gene: TRBV2
clone size: NA
CDR3 protein: CASSTGTGLYEQYF

V gene: TRBV19
clone size: NA
CDR3 protein: CASSFPGLAGHNEQFF

V gene: TRBV2
clone size: NA
CDR3 protein: CASSEGQLADPESYEQYF

V gene: TRBV7-9
clone size: few
CDR3 protein: CASSHTGDQDYGYTF

V gene: TRBV9
clone size: NA
CDR3 protein: CASSPTLAGGHYEQFF

V gene: TRBV10-3
clone size: NA
CDR3 protein: CAIRATQSNTEAFF

V gene: TRBV30
clone size: NA
CDR3 protein: CAWSADRGGTEAFF

V gene: TRBV5-6
clone size: NA
CDR3 protein: CASSLAVQETQYF

V gene: TRBV19
clone size: NA
CDR3 protein: CASSRGQGAGQPQHF

V gene: TRBV18
clone size: NA
CDR3 protein: CASSPPGLQNEKLFF

V gene: TRBV2
clone size: NA
CDR3 protein: CASEGWTSGEQFF

V gene: TRBV9
clone size: NA
CDR3 protein: CASSVTGGPGYEQYF